This record concerns one T cell receptor (beta chain) sequence. The target antigen is unknown. The data originate from a study of PD-L1 blockade in urothelial cancer. The wider study: It was in 2014 that patients started atezolizumab at 1,200 mg intravenously every 3 weeks. About 85% of the 29 patients were males with bladder-origin urothelial cancer. From 0 to 3 prior chemotherapy regimens had been given to the patients. Study conclusions and caveats: In blood sampled pretreatment, TCR clonality below the median predicted better survival.

Between the trimmed V and J ends, which lost 2 bases and 8 bases, there was a span of 17 bases. The CDR3 sequence is 15 residues long. CDR1 is SGHRS and CDR2 is YFSETQ in the germline V gene. Clones were sequenced by immunoSEQ multiplex PCR, and TCRdb holds only the in-frame ones, with some missing. The table includes about 29,000 clones, over 75% detected once. This TCR came from a man aged 45-65 years with urothelial cancer. This sample comprised PBMCs, obtained around atezolizumab (anti-PD-L1) treatment. The chain links TRBV5-1 to TRBJ2-1; tentatively, D is TRBD1 (5 bases). The DNA of the CDR3 is TGCGCCAGCAGCTTCAGGACCCAGGGATCGGATGAGCAGTTCTTC. Protein: CASSFRTQGSDEQFF.